Listed below are T cell receptor beta chains from one sample, sequenced in a study of CD8 T cells in ankylosing spondylitis. TCRdb reprocessed the 5' RACE reads via MiXCR and lists one record per CDR3 protein. Of approximately 250,000 distinct CDR3 sequences in the sample, approximately 8% were seen once. Sequences were obtained from blood, either unsorted or a sorted T cell fraction (not recorded which). The receptors here all came from a female donor with ankylosing spondylitis or in good health (not recorded which). CDR3s include the opening cysteine and the closing phenylalanine or tryptophan. Fields, in order: V gene, D gene, clone size, J gene, CDR3 protein, CDR3 DNA. A D gene is named only where the DNA matches it firmly. Only part of the rows carry a size: once, few, many, or a class if the clone is expanded.

V gene: TRBV7-2; D gene: TRBD2; clone size: few; J gene: TRBJ2-7; CDR3 protein: CASSPFKEAGGYEQYF; CDR3 DNA: TGTGCCAGCAGCCCCTTCAAAGAAGCGGGAGGGTACGAGCAGTACTTC
V gene: TRBV20-1; D gene: TRBD1; clone size: NA; J gene: TRBJ2-3; CDR3 protein: CFAMTGGISTDTQYF; CDR3 DNA: TGCTTTGCCATGACAGGGGGAATATCCACAGATACGCAGTATTTT
V gene: TRBV6-5; D gene: TRBD1; clone size: many; J gene: TRBJ2-1; CDR3 protein: CASSYLGQGASAEQFF; CDR3 DNA: TGTGCCAGCAGTTACCTAGGACAGGGGGCGTCAGCCGAGCAGTTCTTC
V gene: TRBV12-3/TRBV12-4; D gene: NA; clone size: many; J gene: TRBJ2-1; CDR3 protein: CASSLAGRDVNEQFF; CDR3 DNA: TGTGCCAGCAGTTTAGCGGGAAGGGATGTGAATGAGCAGTTCTTC
V gene: TRBV20-1; D gene: NA; clone size: many; J gene: TRBJ1-3; CDR3 protein: CSASRGNTIYF; CDR3 DNA: TGCAGTGCTTCCAGAGGAAACACCATATATTTT
V gene: TRBV27; D gene: TRBD1; clone size: NA; J gene: TRBJ1-2; CDR3 protein: CASSFTAQGGNYGYTF; CDR3 DNA: TGTGCCAGCAGTTTTACGGCACAGGGGGGTAACTATGGCTACACCTTC
V gene: TRBV28; D gene: NA; clone size: many; J gene: TRBJ2-7; CDR3 protein: CASSFRTGPSYEQYF; CDR3 DNA: TGTGCCAGCAGTTTCCGAACAGGGCCGTCCTACGAGCAGTACTTC
V gene: TRBV6-2/TRBV6-3; D gene: NA; clone size: NA; J gene: TRBJ1-5; CDR3 protein: CASSLLRTGNQPQHF; CDR3 DNA: TGTGCCAGCAGTTTACTTCGCACGGGCAATCAGCCCCAGCATTTT
V gene: TRBV6-5; D gene: NA; clone size: NA; J gene: TRBJ1-3; CDR3 protein: CASSYSGATGNTIYF; CDR3 DNA: TGTGCCAGCAGTTATTCGGGGGCGACTGGAAACACCATATATTTT
V gene: TRBV18; D gene: TRBD2; clone size: many; J gene: TRBJ2-1; CDR3 protein: CASSPPNSGRVRNEQFF; CDR3 DNA: TGTGCCAGCTCACCACCTAATAGCGGGAGGGTTCGCAATGAGCAGTTCTTC
V gene: TRBV5-1; D gene: NA; clone size: many; J gene: TRBJ2-5; CDR3 protein: CASSFNDGGETQYF; CDR3 DNA: TGCGCCAGCAGCTTCAACGATGGGGGAGAGACCCAGTACTTC
V gene: TRBV15; D gene: NA; clone size: many; J gene: TRBJ2-7; CDR3 protein: CATSRDKQGYEQYF; CDR3 DNA: TGTGCCACCAGCAGAGATAAACAGGGCTACGAGCAGTACTTC
V gene: TRBV4-3; D gene: TRBD1; clone size: many; J gene: TRBJ2-2; CDR3 protein: CASSSQGVSGELFF; CDR3 DNA: TGCGCCAGCAGCTCCCAGGGGGTATCCGGGGAGCTGTTTTTT
V gene: TRBV5-1; D gene: TRBD2; clone size: many; J gene: TRBJ2-1; CDR3 protein: CASSLETGLAGEQFF; CDR3 DNA: TGCGCCAGCAGCTTGGAAACGGGGTTAGCGGGGGAGCAGTTCTTC
V gene: TRBV28; D gene: NA; clone size: many; J gene: TRBJ2-1; CDR3 protein: CASSSFDEQFF; CDR3 DNA: TGTGCCAGCAGTTCCTTCGATGAGCAGTTCTTC
V gene: TRBV7-9; D gene: NA; clone size: few; J gene: TRBJ2-2; CDR3 protein: CASSPRAANTGELFF; CDR3 DNA: TGTGCCAGCAGCCCCCGGGCTGCGAACACCGGGGAGCTGTTTTTT
V gene: TRBV18; D gene: NA; clone size: many; J gene: TRBJ2-3; CDR3 protein: CASSRTRHTDTQYF; CDR3 DNA: TGTGCCAGCTCACGTACAAGACACACAGATACGCAGTATTTT
V gene: TRBV6-1; D gene: TRBD2; clone size: many; J gene: TRBJ2-3; CDR3 protein: CASSEASGRQDTQYF; CDR3 DNA: TGTGCCAGCAGTGAAGCTAGCGGGAGGCAGGATACGCAGTATTTT
V gene: TRBV5-1; D gene: NA; clone size: many; J gene: TRBJ1-2; CDR3 protein: CASTPDLQGRYGYTF; CDR3 DNA: TGCGCCAGCACCCCGGATCTACAGGGACGATATGGCTACACCTTC
V gene: TRBV5-4; D gene: NA; clone size: many; J gene: TRBJ1-1; CDR3 protein: CASSLFSRNTEAFF; CDR3 DNA: TGTGCCAGCAGCTTGTTTAGTAGGAACACTGAAGCTTTCTTT
V gene: TRBV20-1; D gene: TRBD2; clone size: many; J gene: TRBJ2-7; CDR3 protein: CSAREGVSYEQYF; CDR3 DNA: TGCAGTGCTCGGGAGGGGGTTTCCTACGAGCAGTACTTC
V gene: TRBV20-1; D gene: NA; clone size: many; J gene: TRBJ1-1; CDR3 protein: CSATAIGGANTEAFF; CDR3 DNA: TGCAGTGCTACCGCAATCGGGGGCGCTAACACTGAAGCTTTCTTT
V gene: TRBV20-1; D gene: TRBD2; clone size: many; J gene: TRBJ2-7; CDR3 protein: CSARDRTSSGTYEQYF; CDR3 DNA: TGCAGTGCTAGAGATCGGACGTCTAGCGGTACCTACGAGCAGTACTTC
V gene: TRBV10-1; D gene: NA; clone size: many; J gene: TRBJ2-1; CDR3 protein: CASSDPPARIVANEQFF; CDR3 DNA: TGCGCCAGCAGTGACCCTCCGGCAAGAATAGTGGCGAATGAGCAGTTCTTC
V gene: TRBV4-3; D gene: NA; clone size: NA; J gene: TRBJ2-7; CDR3 protein: CASSRLDSGRSEQYF; CDR3 DNA: TGCGCCAGCAGCCGCTTGGACAGCGGGCGCTCCGAGCAGTACTTC
V gene: TRBV29-1; D gene: NA; clone size: many; J gene: TRBJ1-3; CDR3 protein: CSVVRLSGNTIYF; CDR3 DNA: TGCAGCGTTGTAAGACTCTCTGGAAACACCATATATTTT
V gene: TRBV7-2; D gene: TRBD1; clone size: NA; J gene: TRBJ1-4; CDR3 protein: CASSLGGGVTNEKLFF; CDR3 DNA: TGTGCCAGCAGCTTAGGAGGGGGCGTAACTAATGAAAAACTGTTTTTT
V gene: TRBV28; D gene: TRBD1; clone size: many; J gene: TRBJ1-1; CDR3 protein: CASSFTGGDTEAFF; CDR3 DNA: TGTGCCAGCAGTTTTACAGGGGGGGACACTGAAGCTTTCTTT
V gene: TRBV7-9; D gene: NA; clone size: NA; J gene: TRBJ2-2; CDR3 protein: CATEQGRTNTGELFF; CDR3 DNA: TGTGCCACCGAGCAGGGCAGAACGAACACCGGGGAGCTGTTTTTT
V gene: TRBV10-3; D gene: NA; clone size: many; J gene: TRBJ1-5; CDR3 protein: CAARDGGNQPQHF; CDR3 DNA: TGTGCCGCCCGGGACGGTGGCAATCAGCCCCAGCATTTT
V gene: TRBV20-1; D gene: NA; clone size: many; J gene: TRBJ2-3; CDR3 protein: CSARAPGWRATDTQYF; CDR3 DNA: TGCAGTGCTAGAGCTCCAGGGTGGAGAGCGACAGATACGCAGTATTTT
V gene: TRBV5-8; D gene: NA; clone size: many; J gene: TRBJ1-4; CDR3 protein: CASSSGTLATNEKLFF; CDR3 DNA: TGTGCCAGCAGCTCCGGGACACTTGCAACTAATGAAAAACTGTTTTTT
V gene: TRBV5-5; D gene: NA; clone size: many; J gene: TRBJ1-2; CDR3 protein: CASSPGVIYGYTF; CDR3 DNA: TGTGCCAGCAGCCCTGGGGTCATATATGGCTACACCTTC
V gene: TRBV5-1; D gene: NA; clone size: many; J gene: TRBJ2-1; CDR3 protein: CASRPSLLRNEQFF; CDR3 DNA: TGCGCCAGCAGACCTAGCCTCCTGAGGAATGAGCAGTTCTTC
V gene: TRBV15; D gene: NA; clone size: many; J gene: TRBJ2-3; CDR3 protein: CATSRGGPVTDTQYF; CDR3 DNA: TGTGCCACCAGCAGAGGTGGGCCAGTAACAGATACGCAGTATTTT